These T cell receptor beta chains were read from a single sample in a study of PD-1 blockade in mismatch repair-deficient tumors. Assay: immunoSEQ multiplex PCR; the TCRdb copy retains only in-frame clones and omits some. The data contain 85,000 to 130,000 clones, 82% of them seen just once; the ten biggest clones take up roughly 6.3%. The specimen comprised peripheral blood, sampled approximately 8 months after starting pembrolizumab. These receptors came from an adult with mismatch repair-deficient cancer. The CDR3 runs from the conserved cysteine through the conserved F or W. The order of the fields is D gene, J gene, V gene, clone size, CDR3 protein, CDR3 DNA. D genes are given only for firm matches. Expanded clones get a size class; other rows say once, few or many, or leave the size out.

>NA|TRBJ1-4|TRBV5-4|NA
CASSSFGKTNEKLFF
TGTGCCAGCAGCTCCTTCGGCAAGACTAATGAAAAACTGTTTTTT
>TRBD2|TRBJ2-2|TRBV4-1|NA
CASSRPGTSVGELFF
TGCGCCAGCAGCCGCCCCGGGACTAGCGTTGGGGAGCTGTTTTTT
>NA|TRBJ2-2|TRBV4-1|NA
CASSHKSGQGLAGELFF
TGCGCCAGCAGCCACAAGTCAGGCCAGGGACTTGCCGGGGAGCTGTTTTTT
>TRBD1|TRBJ1-2|TRBV28|few
CASSSGQVSGGYTF
TGTGCCAGCAGTTCAGGACAGGTGTCTGGCGGCTACACCTTC
>NA|TRBJ2-5|TRBV11-2|NA
CASSLGVLDSPKMEQYF
TGTGCCAGCAGCTTAGGAGTTCTGGACAGTCCCAAGATGGAGCAGTACTTC
>TRBD1|TRBJ2-7|TRBV13|few
CASSIKEQGPGEQYF
TGTGCCAGCAGCATAAAAGAACAGGGGCCGGGCGAGCAGTACTTC
>NA|TRBJ2-7|TRBV18|NA
CASSPSGSSYEQYF
TGTGCCAGCTCACCCAGTGGGAGCTCCTACGAGCAGTACTTC
>NA|TRBJ1-1|TRBV7-2|NA
CASSLALKGEAFF
TGTGCCAGCAGCTTAGCGCTGAAGGGGGAAGCTTTCTTT
>NA|TRBJ2-3|TRBV9|NA
CASSPYGDTQYF
TGTGCCAGCAGCCCCTACGGGGATACGCAGTATTTT
>NA|TRBJ1-1|TRBV7-2|NA
CASSLAQHTEAFF
TGTGCCAGCAGCTTAGCTCAGCACACTGAAGCTTTCTTT
>NA|TRBJ2-6|TRBV7-2|NA
CASNFGVSSGANVLTF
TGTGCCAGCAACTTTGGAGTTTCCTCTGGGGCCAACGTCCTGACTTTC
>NA|TRBJ1-1|TRBV19|NA
CASSNRAGRMNTEAFF
TGTGCCAGTAGTAACAGGGCCGGAAGGATGAACACTGAAGCTTTCTTT
>NA|TRBJ1-1|TRBV5-6|once
CASSLGGKNTEAFF
TGTGCCAGCAGCTTGGGAGGGAAGAACACTGAAGCTTTCTTT
>TRBD2|TRBJ2-7|TRBV5-6|NA
CASSWPPLAGGQGEQYF
TGTGCCAGCAGCTGGCCCCCCTTAGCGGGAGGCCAAGGGGAGCAGTACTTC
>NA|TRBJ1-1|TRBV27|NA
CASSWGGANTEAFF
TGTGCCAGCAGCTGGGGGGGAGCGAACACTGAAGCTTTCTTT
>TRBD2|TRBJ2-2|TRBV11-3|NA
CASSFWETSGIGELFF
TGTGCCAGCAGCTTTTGGGAAACTAGCGGGATCGGGGAGCTGTTTTTT
>NA|TRBJ2-7|TRBV7-9|NA
CASSFAASSYEQYF
TGTGCCAGCAGCTTTGCGGCCAGCTCCTACGAGCAGTACTTC